Here is one TCR beta chain with its context. This clonotype was recorded a few times. It lacks a known antigen. It has no much larger one-base neighbor in the sample; base qualities were not kept. Every donor in the study was a healthy Caucasian. Three pairs of female monozygotic twins, all aged roughly 18 to 29 years, made up the twin cohort. Peripheral blood mononuclear cells were used as the source from which RNA for TCR libraries was isolated. This record comes from a study of identical twins (dated by TCRdb to between 2015 and 2016). In the study overall: TCR alpha and beta repertoires from monozygotic twins, unrelated adults of various ages and cord blood were deep-sequenced to test whether fetal clonotypes persist. To rule out contamination, the twin experiments were replicated at different times with different library preparation protocols.

What the work shows at the level of the full study, not this receptor alone: Excess twin sharing in beta out-of-frame sequences was weaker because fewer shared sequences lowered the signal-to-noise ratio. Compared with coincidental sharing between unrelated individuals, out-of-frame TCR alpha sequences shared between twins showed an excess of sequences with low generation probability. Abundant cord blood beta clonotypes carried fewer insertions; young adult naive repertoires showed a weaker similar trend, while memory repertoires showed none. Invariant T cells such as MAIT and iNKT could partly confound zero-insertion analyses, although diverse VJ usage argued against such confounding for most clonotypes. Conclusions relied on cross-sectional statistical analysis, since the same donors could not be followed over many years. In monozygotic twins, out-of-frame TCR alpha sharing was systematically underestimated by recombination models, although the models agreed with sharing between unrelated individuals.

A distance of 9 bases separates the germline ends of V and J, which lose 3 bases and 4 bases respectively. CDR1 MGHRA and CDR2 YSYEKL are derived from the germline V gene. From cysteine to phenylalanine, the CDR3 is 14 amino acids long. Left in the record is the CDR3 DNA by itself, 42 bases read in frame from the first base. Library prep was done by 5' RACE. Sequencing relied on an Illumina HiSeq 2000. Template switching added a universal primer binding site, and the final cDNA carried a unique molecular identifier that allowed TCR cDNA molecules to be counted accurately. First-strand cDNA for TCR alpha and beta chains was synthesized from specific primers in the conserved constant-segment region. To control for contamination, every cDNA library was double barcoded, receiving both a SMART-Mk sample barcode and Illumina barcodes. TruSeq adapter sequences, together with Illumina sample barcodes, were added in two successive PCR steps. Sequencing of the TCR alpha and beta cDNA libraries was done on the Illumina HiSeq platform using custom primers. The study's own analysis went as follows. Unique molecular identifiers were extracted from raw reads with MiGEC, and CDR3 positions were determined with MiXCR. For each individual, recombination models were inferred using an EM algorithm with the repgenHMM and IGoR tools. The analysis of shared clonotypes was done with the tcR package in R, with sharing normalized by the product of cloneset sizes. Out-of-frame nonproductive sequences were analyzed to study raw recombination free of thymic and clonal selection effects. TCRdb itself trimmed the public reads at Q25 with fastp, ran MiXCR and retained productive beta chains. For every CDR3 protein sequence, its rows merge into one entry that carries the most common genes and DNA. TCRdb's processing, not the authors', yielded these V and J calls. The sample table records hundreds of thousands of distinct CDR3 sequences; roughly an eighth of these occur just once. About 1.5% of the sample belongs to the ten largest clones.

This same sample was also taken into another study, of yellow fever vaccine responses in identical twins. Looking at the second paper: The T cell response to vaccination in identical twins was reported by the authors to appear partly convergent and partly personalized. In identical twins, the study followed T cell clones that responded to the vaccine with precision.

Rearrangement joined TRBV4-1 to TRBJ2-2; perhaps TRBD1 is the D gene, with 6 bases matching. The sequence was obtained from a young woman in good health. The sequencing input was PBMCs. The DNA reads as follows: TGCGCCAGCAGCCACCCAGGGGTCACCGGGGAGCTGTTTTTT. It specifies CASSHPGVTGELFF.